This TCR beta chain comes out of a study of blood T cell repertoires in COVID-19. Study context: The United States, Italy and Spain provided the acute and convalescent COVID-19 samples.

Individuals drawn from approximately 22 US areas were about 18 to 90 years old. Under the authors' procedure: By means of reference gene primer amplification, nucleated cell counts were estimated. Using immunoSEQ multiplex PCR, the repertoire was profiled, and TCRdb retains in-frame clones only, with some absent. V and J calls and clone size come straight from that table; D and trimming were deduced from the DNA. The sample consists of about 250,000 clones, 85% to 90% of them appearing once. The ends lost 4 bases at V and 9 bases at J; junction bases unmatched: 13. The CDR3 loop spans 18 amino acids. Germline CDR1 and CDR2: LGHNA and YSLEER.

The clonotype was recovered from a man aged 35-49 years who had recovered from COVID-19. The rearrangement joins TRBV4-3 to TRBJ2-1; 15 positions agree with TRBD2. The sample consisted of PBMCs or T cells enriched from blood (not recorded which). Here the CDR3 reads CASSLVPGLAGGGIEQFF. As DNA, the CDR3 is TGCGCCAGCAGCCTTGTCCCGGGACTAGCGGGGGGTGGTATTGAGCAGTTCTTC.